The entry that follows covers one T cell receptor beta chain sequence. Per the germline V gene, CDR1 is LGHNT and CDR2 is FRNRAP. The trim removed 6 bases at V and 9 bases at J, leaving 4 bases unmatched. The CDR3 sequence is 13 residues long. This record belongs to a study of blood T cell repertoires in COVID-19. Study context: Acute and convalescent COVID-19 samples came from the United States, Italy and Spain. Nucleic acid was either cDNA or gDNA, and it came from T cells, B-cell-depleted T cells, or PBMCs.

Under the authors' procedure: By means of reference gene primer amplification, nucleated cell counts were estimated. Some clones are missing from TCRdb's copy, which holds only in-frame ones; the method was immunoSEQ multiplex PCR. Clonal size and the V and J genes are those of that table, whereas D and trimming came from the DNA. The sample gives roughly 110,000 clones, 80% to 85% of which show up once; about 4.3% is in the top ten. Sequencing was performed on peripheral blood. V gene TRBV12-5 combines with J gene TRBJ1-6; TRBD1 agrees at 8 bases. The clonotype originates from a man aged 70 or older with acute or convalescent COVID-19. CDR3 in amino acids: CASGSDRGSPLHF. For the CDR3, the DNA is TGTGCTAGTGGCTCCGACAGGGGTTCACCCCTCCACTTT.